This T cell receptor beta chain was retrieved from a study of graft-versus-host responses after intestinal transplantation. Some clones are missing from TCRdb's copy, which holds only in-frame ones; the method was immunoSEQ multiplex PCR. The sample lists about 85,000 clones; 91% were seen once. Trimming left V 0 bases short and J 1 base short, with 7 bases between. The CDR3 loop spans 14 amino acids. The germline CDR1 and CDR2 sequences are SGHDT and YYEEEE. Turning to this clone: As yet, its antigen is unknown.

This receptor was identified in a human donor who was the organ donor for an intestinal transplant. The rearrangement links TRBV5-6 to TRBJ1-1, with D unclear. The sequencing used unstimulated CD8+ T cells sorted from spleen or lymph node cells, collected before transplant. CDR3: CASSLEPANTEAFF. The CDR3 DNA sequence: TGTGCCAGCAGCTTGGAACCCGCGAACACTGAAGCTTTCTTT.